These T cell receptor beta chains were read from a single sample in a study of T-cell memory formation after mild COVID-19. Using its own MiXCR run on the 5' RACE reads, TCRdb lists one record per CDR3 protein. The sample has more than 75,000 distinct CDR3 sequences; about 15% are singletons. Sequencing used PBMCs or a T cell subset sorted from them (not recorded which). The source of these receptors is an adult woman who had mild COVID-19 (a few samples of this study predate the infection). Cell type and time point are not known. Each CDR3 is given with its conserved first and last residue. The order of the fields is D gene, J gene, V gene, clone size, CDR3 protein, CDR3 DNA. The D gene is left open where the match is weak. Some rows have no size entry. The others give once, few or many, or a class for an expanded clone.

-,TRBJ2-3,TRBV4-1,few,CASSKLRDTNTVSDTQYF,TGCGCCAGCAGCAAGCTCCGGGACACTAATACGGTCTCAGATACGCAGTATTTT
TRBD2,TRBJ2-1,TRBV29-1,few,CSAGLADSNEQFF,TGCAGCGCCGGACTAGCGGACTCAAATGAGCAGTTCTTC
-,TRBJ2-3,TRBV4-2,-,CASSQDRGVADTQYF,TGTGCCAGCAGCCAAGACAGGGGGGTGGCAGATACGCAGTATTTT
TRBD1,TRBJ2-5,TRBV2,-,CASSDGTGFRGETQYF,TGTGCCAGCAGTGATGGGACAGGCTTCCGCGGGGAGACCCAGTACTTC
-,TRBJ2-7,TRBV4-1,many,CASSQGVSGATYEQYF,TGCGCCAGCAGCCAAGGGGTGTCAGGGGCTACCTACGAGCAGTACTTC
-,TRBJ2-7,TRBV7-3,-,CASSLTAVGQGGSSYEQYF,TGTGCCAGCAGCCTAACAGCGGTAGGACAGGGAGGGAGCTCCTACGAGCAGTACTTC
TRBD2,TRBJ2-5,TRBV2,few,CASGLAETQYF,TGTGCCAGCGGACTAGCCGAGACCCAGTACTTC
-,TRBJ2-1,TRBV21-1,-,CASTPWGTGAYNEQFF,-
-,TRBJ2-7,TRBV7-6,few,CASSSGGGDRSHYEQYF,TGTGCCAGCAGCTCAGGAGGGGGGGACCGATCTCACTACGAGCAGTACTTC
TRBD1,TRBJ1-1,TRBV4-1,few,CASSRPGQGDTEAFF,TGCGCCAGCAGCCGTCCGGGACAGGGGGACACTGAAGCTTTCTTT
-,TRBJ1-5,TRBV6-5,few,CASSGGAGPQHF,TGTGCCAGCAGTGGGGGCGCTGGGCCCCAGCATTTT
-,TRBJ2-7,TRBV7-9,-,CASSEPQAYEQYF,TGTGCCAGCAGCGAACCACAAGCTTACGAGCAGTACTTC
-,TRBJ2-1,TRBV7-9,many,CASSLHRINEQFF,TGTGCCAGCAGCTTACACCGTATCAATGAGCAGTTCTTC
-,TRBJ2-1,TRBV9,-,CASSPSYMAEQFF,TGTGCCAGCAGCCCGAGCTATATGGCTGAGCAGTTCTTC
TRBD2,TRBJ2-1,TRBV29-1,-,CSVRKRDRYNEQFF,TGCAGCGTGAGAAAGCGGGACCGCTACAATGAGCAGTTCTTC
-,TRBJ2-7,TRBV5-1,few,CASSLGDGTYEQYF,TGCGCCAGCAGCTTGGGAGACGGAACCTACGAGCAGTACTTC
-,TRBJ1-2,TRBV5-1,-,CASSLDRDGYTF,TGCGCCAGCAGCTTGGACCGGGATGGCTACACCTTC
TRBD2,TRBJ2-7,TRBV27,few,CASSFSSGGSYEQYF,TGTGCCAGCAGTTTTTCGAGCGGGGGCTCCTACGAGCAGTACTTC
-,TRBJ2-3,TRBV7-9,few,CASSDGDTQYF,TGTGCCAGCAGCGACGGGGATACGCAGTATTTT
TRBD1,TRBJ1-1,TRBV7-6,few,CASSLPKTGMNTEAFF,TGTGCCAGCAGCTTGCCTAAGACAGGGATGAACACTGAAGCTTTCTTT
-,TRBJ2-2,TRBV7-3,-,CASTSPGDTGELFF,TGTGCCAGCACCTCCCCGGGGGACACCGGGGAGCTGTTTTTT
-,TRBJ2-7,TRBV27,many,CASSFSQEYEQYF,TGTGCCAGCAGTTTTTCCCAGGAATACGAGCAGTACTTC
TRBD2,TRBJ2-1,TRBV7-6,-,CASSLKAREGRGSYNEQFF,TGTGCCAGCAGCTTAAAGGCGCGGGAGGGCCGAGGGTCCTACAATGAGCAGTTCTTC
-,TRBJ2-1,TRBV24-1,-,CATSDRTPNEQFF,TGTGCCACCAGTGATCGAACACCCAATGAGCAGTTCTTC
-,TRBJ2-2,TRBV29-1,few,CSVGFGAGELFF,-
-,TRBJ2-7,TRBV12-3/TRBV12-4,-,CASSPGESSYEQYF,TGTGCCAGCAGTCCAGGGGAAAGCTCCTACGAGCAGTACTTC
-,TRBJ1-5,TRBV6-2/TRBV6-3,-,CASSYGYSNQPQHF,TGTGCCAGCAGTTACGGATATAGCAATCAGCCCCAGCATTTT
-,TRBJ2-1,TRBV7-9,few,CASSVDEQFF,TGTGCCAGCAGCGTCGATGAGCAGTTCTTC
-,TRBJ2-7,TRBV7-6,few,CASSLAGGHDEQYF,TGTGCCAGCAGCTTAGCGGGGGGGCATGACGAGCAGTACTTC
-,TRBJ2-3,TRBV11-3,few,CASSPMRGSSSTDTQYF,TGTGCCAGCAGCCCGATGAGAGGTTCGTCGAGCACAGATACGCAGTATTTT
-,TRBJ2-5,TRBV7-9,-,CASSLVGRGAYQETQYF,TGTGCCAGCAGCTTGGTGGGGCGCGGGGCGTACCAAGAGACCCAGTACTTC
TRBD1,TRBJ2-7,TRBV4-2,-,CASSGQDTYEQYF,TGTGCCAGCAGCGGACAGGATACCTACGAGCAGTACTTC
-,TRBJ2-1,TRBV7-3,many,CASSLLGPIPYNEQFF,TGTGCCAGCAGCCTCTTGGGGCCCATCCCCTACAATGAGCAGTTCTTC
-,TRBJ2-2,TRBV27,-,CASSGMTGELFF,TGTGCCAGCAGTGGGATGACCGGGGAGCTGTTTTTT
-,TRBJ2-1,TRBV6-6,-,CASSYSPYNEQFF,TGTGCCAGCAGTTACAGTCCTTACAATGAGCAGTTCTTC
TRBD1,TRBJ1-2,TRBV7-9,few,CASSLFILGTGHYGYTF,TGTGCCAGCAGCTTATTTATTTTGGGGACAGGGCACTATGGCTACACCTTC
-,TRBJ2-5,TRBV12-3/TRBV12-4,-,CASSSPSGAGETQYF,TGTGCCAGCAGTTCCCCCTCGGGGGCAGGGGAGACCCAGTACTTC
TRBD1,TRBJ2-7,TRBV20-1,few,CSARGQGQGVYEQYF,TGCAGTGCTAGAGGGCAGGGACAGGGGGTTTACGAGCAGTACTTC
-,TRBJ1-2,TRBV29-1,many,CSVTATSSDSLRYGYTF,TGCAGCGTTACGGCAACATCCTCGGACAGTTTACGCTATGGCTACACCTTC
-,TRBJ1-1,TRBV9,few,CASSVGHLEAEAFF,TGTGCCAGCAGCGTCGGACACCTCGAGGCTGAAGCTTTCTTT
TRBD1,TRBJ2-7,TRBV12-3/TRBV12-4,-,CASSWGQGRGYEQYF,TGTGCCAGCAGTTGGGGACAGGGTCGGGGCTACGAGCAGTACTTC
TRBD2,TRBJ2-1,TRBV9,few,CASALTSGTYNEQFF,TGTGCCAGCGCGCTCACTAGCGGGACCTACAATGAGCAGTTCTTC
TRBD1,TRBJ1-2,TRBV24-1,few,CATSDLHRGAKRMNYGYTF,TGTGCCACCAGTGATTTGCACAGGGGGGCAAAAAGAATGAACTATGGCTACACCTTC
TRBD2,TRBJ2-5,TRBV10-3,few,CAISAKRGPSQETQYF,TGTGCCATCAGTGCGAAGCGGGGCCCCTCCCAAGAGACCCAGTACTTC
TRBD2,TRBJ2-1,TRBV2,few,CASSFYGGETPISGSYNEQFF,TGTGCCAGCAGCTTCTATGGGGGGGAAACACCAATTTCGGGCTCCTACAATGAGCAGTTCTTC
TRBD1,TRBJ2-1,TRBV7-3,few,CASSRDRFYNEQFF,TGTGCCAGCAGTCGGGACAGATTTTACAATGAGCAGTTCTTC
-,TRBJ2-1,TRBV12-3/TRBV12-4,few,CASSLEPPGVGLNNEQFF,TGTGCCAGCAGTTTAGAACCCCCCGGAGTGGGTCTCAATAATGAGCAGTTCTTC
TRBD2,TRBJ2-1,TRBV7-3,-,CASSLILAGYNGQFF,TGTGCCAGCAGCTTAATCCTAGCGGGGTACAATGGGCAGTTCTTC
-,TRBJ1-1,TRBV20-1,-,CSASPGGRTNTEAFF,TGCAGTGCTAGTCCCGGGGGCCGAACCAACACTGAAGCTTTCTTT
-,TRBJ2-1,TRBV7-8,many,CASRAGGDFNEQFF,TGTGCCAGCCGGGCCGGGGGAGACTTCAATGAGCAGTTCTTC
-,TRBJ2-5,TRBV29-1,-,CSVLTSEGEETQYF,TGCAGCGTCCTCACTAGCGAGGGGGAAGAGACCCAGTACTTC
TRBD2,TRBJ2-3,TRBV6-5,few,CASNLAGPSTDTQYF,TGTGCCAGCAACTTAGCGGGCCCTAGCACAGATACGCAGTATTTT